The rows below give T cell receptor beta chains drawn from one sample of a study of CD8+CD57+ T cells in acquired aplastic anemia. TCRdb fed the reads into MiXCR, producing one record per CDR3 protein. The data contain around 500,000 distinct CDR3 sequences, over 25% of them singletons. Sequenced material: sorted CD4+, CD8+, or CD8+CD57+ T cells (not recorded which) from PBMCs. The receptors were sampled from a human donor with aplastic anemia. The CDR3 runs from the conserved cysteine through the conserved F or W. The D gene is left open where the match is weak. Clone size is given for some rows only: seen once, a few or many times, or a class if the clone is expanded.

j_call d_call clone_size cdr3_length v_call cdr3_nt cdr3_aa
TRBJ1-6 - few 15 TRBV6-5 TGTGCCAGCAGTTATGGTGGATTAAGGAATTCACCCCTCCACTTT CASSYGGLRNSPLHF
TRBJ2-3 TRBD2 few 15 TRBV6-1 TGTGCCAGCGACCCGGGACTAGCGGTGGCAGATACGCAGTATTTT CASDPGLAVADTQYF
TRBJ1-3 - - 17 TRBV15 TGTGCCACCAGCAGAAAAAACAGGAACCTCTCTGGAAACACCATATATTTT CATSRKNRNLSGNTIYF
TRBJ1-2 - many 10 TRBV6-2/TRBV6-3 TGTGCCAGCGGGGAGGGTGGCTACACCTTC CASGEGGYTF
TRBJ1-5 - once 14 TRBV19 TGTGCCAGTAGTATTCAGGGTCCAAATCAGCCCCAGCATTTT CASSIQGPNQPQHF
TRBJ2-5 TRBD2 once 17 TRBV19 TGTGCCAGTACACCCAGTAGCGGGGGGGCCATGATGGAGACCCAGTACTTC CASTPSSGGAMMETQYF
TRBJ2-7 - few 13 TRBV30 TGTGCCTGGGGCCCAGTCTTCGGCTACGAGCAGTACTTC CAWGPVFGYEQYF
TRBJ2-7 - many 13 TRBV19 TGTGCCAGCTGTGACGGACCAACCTACGAGCAGTACTTC CASCDGPTYEQYF
TRBJ2-2 TRBD1 - 14 TRBV19 TGTGCCAGTAGTGAGGACAGGGCCGCCGGGGAGCTGTTTTTT CASSEDRAAGELFF
TRBJ1-6 - few 13 TRBV10-3 TGTGCCAGCAGTTCAGGGAATAATTCACCCCTCCACTTT CASSSGNNSPLHF
TRBJ2-3 TRBD2 - 16 TRBV11-1 TGTGCCAGCAGGATCGGGACTAGCGGGAGCACAGATACGCAGTATTTT CASRIGTSGSTDTQYF
TRBJ2-7 TRBD1 few 15 TRBV7-4 TGTGCCAGCAGCTTAGGGGACAGGGGGGAACGCGAGCAGTACTTC CASSLGDRGEREQYF
TRBJ2-6 - - 15 TRBV7-8 TGTGCCAGCAGCTTACGCAGGGAAAGGGCCAACGTCCTGACTTTC CASSLRRERANVLTF
TRBJ1-1 - few 15 TRBV9 TGTGCCAGCAGCGTAGCTGGGGGCAAGGGTACTGAAGCTTTCTTT CASSVAGGKGTEAFF
TRBJ2-6 - many 15 TRBV7-6 TGTGCCAGCAGCCGGGACCCCTCTGGGGCCAACGTCCTGACTTTC CASSRDPSGANVLTF
TRBJ2-7 - many 15 TRBV20-1 TGCAGTGCTAGATCCGTCGCAGGGGACTATTACGAGCAGTACTTC CSARSVAGDYYEQYF
TRBJ1-5 - many 15 TRBV20-1 TGCAGTGCTAGTCTCGGACAGAATAGCAATCAGCCCCAGCATTTT CSASLGQNSNQPQHF
TRBJ2-7 TRBD2 - 14 TRBV5-4 TGTGCCAGCAGCCCTAGCGGGGGTCGAAACAAGCAGTACTTC CASSPSGGRNKQYF
TRBJ1-1 TRBD1 once 14 TRBV7-8 TGTGCCAGCAGCTCAGGGGGAATGAACACTGAAGCTTTCTTT CASSSGGMNTEAFF
TRBJ2-1 - few 14 TRBV2 TGTGCCAGCAGCGTAGCCCAGGTCTGCAATGAGCAGTTCTTC CASSVAQVCNEQFF
TRBJ1-1 - - 13 TRBV12-3/TRBV12-4 TGTGCCAGCCTCCGGGGATCTCTCACTGAAGCTTTCTTT CASLRGSLTEAFF
TRBJ2-7 TRBD1 - 15 TRBV7-8 TGTGCCGGCAGCTTATCTGCCAGGGGGCTACACGAGCAGTACTTC CAGSLSARGLHEQYF
TRBJ2-2 - many 12 TRBV9 TGTGCCAGCAACGTTGGGCAAGGGGAGCTGTTTTTT CASNVGQGELFF
TRBJ1-1 TRBD1 few 15 TRBV10-1 TGTGCCATCACAGAAGGGGACAGGGAGAACACTGAAGCTTTCTTT CAITEGDRENTEAFF
TRBJ2-2 - once 15 TRBV5-8 TGTGCCAGCAGCCCGAAGACTGGGACGGCCGGGGAGCTGTTTTTT CASSPKTGTAGELFF
TRBJ1-2 - - 13 TRBV19 TGTGCCAGCAGTCCCTCGGGGCCTTATGGCTACACCTTC CASSPSGPYGYTF
TRBJ1-5 - - 13 TRBV25-1 TGTGCCAGCCATCAAAGCGGCAATCAGCCCCAGCATTTT CASHQSGNQPQHF
TRBJ2-5 TRBD2 - 16 TRBV3-1 TGTGCCAGCAGCCAAGGACTAGCGGGAGCCGGGGAGACCCAGTACTTC CASSQGLAGAGETQYF
TRBJ2-7 - - 15 TRBV20-1 TGCAGTGCTGGAGATCCCCGTACAACCGACTACGAGCAGTACTTC CSAGDPRTTDYEQYF
TRBJ2-5 - - 16 TRBV20-1 - CSARDSGPAYQETQYF
TRBJ1-2 - many 16 TRBV19 TGTGCCAGTAGTATAGAGTCCAGGGGAACCAGCTATGGCTACACCTTC CASSIESRGTSYGYTF
TRBJ2-5 TRBD2 few 16 TRBV19 TGTGCCAGTAGTATTGGGGTAGCGGGATCCCAAGAGACCCAGTACTTC CASSIGVAGSQETQYF
TRBJ2-3 - - 14 TRBV2 TGTGCCAGCAGCTTTGGCGAGCGCACAGATACGCAGTATTTT CASSFGERTDTQYF
TRBJ2-2 - many 14 TRBV9 TGTGCCAGCAGCGTAGCGGGGCTCACCGGGGAGCTGTTTTTT CASSVAGLTGELFF
TRBJ2-4 TRBD2 - 17 TRBV12-3/TRBV12-4 TGTGCCAGCAGTTTAGAATTAGGGAGGGGAGCCAAAAACATTCAGTACTTC CASSLELGRGAKNIQYF
TRBJ1-5 - many 15 TRBV19 TGTGCCAGTACCCGGATGGGGCAAGGCAATCAGCCCCAGCATTTT CASTRMGQGNQPQHF
TRBJ2-7 - - 11 TRBV3-1 TGTGCCAGCAGACTTAGATGGGAGCAGTACTTC CASRLRWEQYF
TRBJ1-6 - - 14 TRBV25-1 TGTGCCAGCAGTTATGGAGGCACAAGTTCACCCCTCCACTTT CASSYGGTSSPLHF
TRBJ2-4 - - 15 TRBV3-1 TGTGCCAGCAGCCAAGCGGGCCAGGGGGGCAACATTCAGTACTTC CASSQAGQGGNIQYF
TRBJ2-3 TRBD2 - 16 TRBV5-1 TGCGCCAGCAGACCAGCTAGCGGGAGGGCTGTAGATACGCAGTATTTT CASRPASGRAVDTQYF
TRBJ2-3 - - 14 TRBV2 TGTGCCAGCAGTGTTTTGGGGAGCACAGATACGCAGTATTTT CASSVLGSTDTQYF
TRBJ2-5 - many 12 TRBV15 TGTGCCACCAGCAGAGATGTAGAGACCCAGTACTTC CATSRDVETQYF
TRBJ1-4 TRBD1 - 16 TRBV6-1 TGTGCCAGCAGGTTCGAGACAGGGCTCTTGAATGAAAAACTGTTTTTT CASRFETGLLNEKLFF
TRBJ1-1 TRBD1 - 13 TRBV20-1 TGCAGTGCTCCCCGACAGGGAAACACTGAAGCTTTCTTT CSAPRQGNTEAFF
TRBJ1-4 - - 15 TRBV7-9 TGTGCCAGCATGCGGGCAACGGGAACTAATGAAAAACTGTTTTTT CASMRATGTNEKLFF
TRBJ2-5 TRBD2 many 15 TRBV29-1 TGCAGCGTTGAATTTACTAGCGGGAGACAAGAGACCCAGTACTTC CSVEFTSGRQETQYF
TRBJ2-3 TRBD2 - 17 TRBV19 TGTGCCAGTAGTATCCTCGGGACTAGCGGGGTTAGTGATACGCAGTATTTT CASSILGTSGVSDTQYF
TRBJ2-5 TRBD1 many 14 TRBV25-1 TGTGCCAGCAGTGCGTTCGGGACAGAAGAGACCCAGTACTTC CASSAFGTEETQYF